The 19 T cell receptor beta chains presented below share a single source sample, sequenced in a study of T cells in Graves' hyperthyroidism and ophthalmopathy. Amplification targeted TCR beta CDR3 regions from RNA transcripts. HTBI primers were the set used in a first-round RT-PCR of the TCR CDR3. MiXCR, applied by TCRdb to the multiplex PCR reads, yields one record per CDR3 protein. The data hold 400,000 to 500,000 distinct CDR3 sequences, with 14% to 15% observed a single time. The sample consisted of blood. These receptors were obtained from a man between 18 and 29 years old with Graves' ophthalmopathy.

This clonotype was seen many times. This chain uses TRBV2 with TRBJ2-7; D possibly corresponds to TRBD2 (6 bases). The V and J ends lost 9 bases and 7 bases respectively, with 13 bases between them. CDR3 length: 11 amino acids. Germline V gives CDR1 SNHLY, CDR2 FYNNEI. This chain's CDR3 is CARRAGGEQYF. The CDR3 bases are TGTGCCAGGAGGGCCGGAGGGGAGCAGTACTTC. Together with reference TRBV2 and TRBJ2-7, the CDR3 gives the full variable domain: EPEVTQTPSHQVTQMGQEVILRCVPISNHLYFYWYRQILGQKVEFLVSFYNNEISEKSEIFDDQFSVERPDGSNFTLKIRSTKLEDSAMYFCARRAGGEQYFGPGTRLTVT.

The J gene is TRBJ2-1, the V gene TRBV10-3, with D maybe TRBD1 (5 bases). Germline-derived CDR1 and CDR2 are ENHRY and SYGVKD. Trimming removed 3 bases from V and 7 bases from J, with 13 bases in between. The CDR3 spans 14 residues. The DNA for the CDR3 is TGTGCCATCAGTGACATACAGGATGGGAATGAGCAGTTCTTC. Protein sequence: CAISDIQDGNEQFF.

This clonotype was observed many times. The chain is built from TRBV3-1 and TRBJ2-3; D not certain. This CDR3 has 13 residues. Trimming cost V 6 bases and J 1 base, with 8 bases left between them. The germline gives CDR1 LGHDT, CDR2 YNNKEL (reference sequence). The chain's CDR3 is CASSISGTDTQYF. The CDR3 region has the DNA TGTGCCAGCAGTATTAGTGGCACAGATACGCAGTATTTT.

This clonotype was seen only a few times. Compared with germline, one end of the junction differs, possibly owing to a read error. The chain has TRBV6-1 and TRBJ1-4; no clear D. The germline V gene encodes CDR1 MNHNS and CDR2 SASEGT. The CDR3 runs 14 residues. CDR3 region: CVSSLERFNEKLFF. CDR3 DNA: TGTGTCAGCAGCTTGGAAAGATTTAATGAAAAACTGTTTTTT.

This clonotype was found many times. The rearrangement uses TRBV11-2 and TRBJ1-2, with a possible D match to TRBD1 (5 bases). V was shortened by 1 base and J by 2 bases, with 11 bases between the two germline ends. The germline V gene has CDR1 SGHAT and CDR2 FQNNGV. This CDR3 contains 15 residues. The CDR3, as DNA: TGTGCCAGCAGCTTAGGGGCAGGGCCGAACTATGGCTACACCTTC. Encoded protein: CASSLGAGPNYGYTF.

This clonotype was picked up many times. The gene calls are TRBV5-6 and TRBJ2-7, with 7 bases aligning to TRBD2. V lost 3 bases and J lost 2; bases outside the gene matches: 8. This CDR3 has 15 amino acids. From germline, CDR1 is SGHDT and CDR2 YYEEEE. CDR3 in amino acids: CASSWEGRIAYEQYF. The CDR3 DNA reads as TGTGCCAGCAGCTGGGAGGGACGGATTGCCTACGAGCAGTACTTC.

V usage is TRBV7-3 and J usage is TRBJ2-3; 10 bases are a match to TRBD1. Looked up from germline, CDR1 is SGHTA and CDR2 is FQGTGA. This CDR3 has 13 residues. V was pared by 5 bases and J by 14 bases, with 10 bases of the junction left unmatched. The CDR3 here is CASSPLAGTGVYF. CDR3 nucleotides: TGTGCCAGCAGCCCTCTTGCGGGGACAGGGGTGTATTTT.

This clonotype has a single count. The junction differs from germline at one of its ends, possibly a read error. The chain carries TRBV25-1 and TRBJ1-1, with a weak D call TRBD1 (5 bases). CDR3 size: 17 residues. CDR1 and CDR2 from the germline V gene are MGHDK and SYGVNS. DNA for the CDR3: TGTGCCAGCAGTGAAGTGAAGACAGCGAGCGCTTACACTAAAGCTTTCTTT. Encoded protein: CASSEVKTASAYTKAFF.

Turning to this clonotype: A much larger clone differs by one base, so this may be a read error. This sequence joins TRBV7-9 and TRBJ2-1, with D unclear. The CDR3 covers 15 residues. CDR1 is SEHNR and CDR2 is FQNEAQ in the germline V gene (reference sequence). CDR3 DNA sequence: TGTGCCAGCAACACGGACGGGTCATCCTACAATAAGCAGTTCTTC. This encodes CASNTDGSSYNKQFF.

A few counts support this clonotype. V usage is TRBV20-1 and J usage is TRBJ2-2; TRBD1 agrees at 9 bases. The CDR3 runs to 14 residues. CDR1 and CDR2 (germline): DFQATT, SNEGSKA (reference sequence). J gave up 4 bases and V 3 bases, and 3 bases lay outside the gene matches. This CDR3 is CSASGTGLTGELFF. In DNA, the CDR3 is TGCAGTGCTAGTGGGACAGGGCTCACCGGGGAGCTGTTTTTT.

This clonotype was seen repeatedly, ten times or more. The CDR3 is CASKTDRAFPDTQYF. The CDR3 coding sequence is TGTGCCAGCAAGACGGACAGGGCTTTTCCAGATACGCAGTATTTT. The chain carries TRBV27 and TRBJ2-3; 8 bases fit TRBD1. J was trimmed by 4 bases and V by 7 bases; bases with no gene match: 10. Per germline, CDR1 MNHEY and CDR2 SMNVEV (reference sequence). The CDR3 has 15 residues.

This clonotype was counted at least ten times. This sequence joins TRBV20-1 and TRBJ2-1; the match to TRBD2 covers 13 bases. Germline assignment: CDR1 DFQATT and CDR2 SNEGSKA (reference sequence). CDR3 length equals 13 residues. Unmatched junction bases numbered 4, after V lost 6 bases and J lost 8 bases. CDR3 sequence: CSARTSGSYEQFF. In DNA form, the CDR3 reads TGCAGTGCGAGGACTAGCGGGAGTTATGAGCAGTTCTTC.

The rearrangement links TRBV7-2 to TRBJ1-3; D possibly corresponds to TRBD1 (5 bases). Looked up from germline, CDR1 is SGHTA and CDR2 is FQGNSA. V was clipped by 3 bases and J by 6 bases, with 9 bases between them. This CDR3 is built from 13 residues. DNA of the CDR3: TGTGCCAGCAGCTTTGAAGGGGTAAACACCATATATTTT. As protein: CASSFEGVNTIYF.

CDR3 sequence reads: CASSVRDRQYEQYF. DNA for the CDR3: TGTGCCAGCAGTGTCCGGGACAGACAGTACGAGCAGTACTTC. The chain carries TRBV6-1 and TRBJ2-7; 7 bases agree with TRBD1. V was pared by 4 bases and J by 4 bases, with 7 bases of the junction left unmatched. The CDR3 length is 14 residues. Germline V gene data show CDR1 as MNHNS and CDR2 as SASEGT.

This clonotype appeared many times. The CDR3 nucleotides read TGCGCCAGCAGCCATCCCGGACAGGGGCGGAACAATGAGCAGTTCTTC. It specifies CASSHPGQGRNNEQFF. This chain joins TRBV4-1 and TRBJ2-1, with 9 nucleotides matching TRBD1. Trimming removed 3 bases from V and 5 bases from J; junction bases left unmatched: 8. The CDR3 totals 16 residues. Germline-derived CDR1 and CDR2 are MGHRA and YSYEKL.

This clonotype was seen at least ten times. This sequence joins TRBV5-1 and TRBJ2-1, with D perhaps matching TRBD1 (6 bases). The V end lost 3 bases, the J end lost 6 bases, and 13 bases lay between the germline ends. The CDR3 is 14 residues long. Germline CDR1 SGHRS, CDR2 YFSETQ. The CDR3 DNA sequence: TGCGCCAGCAGCTCAGGCAGGACAGTCAATGAGCAGTTCTTC. As protein: CASSSGRTVNEQFF.

This clonotype has a count of ten or more. V usage is TRBV14 and J usage is TRBJ1-1; D unresolved. The CDR3 is 10 amino acids. Germline CDR1 and CDR2: SGHDN and FVKESK. V shed 4 bases and J shed 10 bases, with 7 bases lying between them. The DNA for the CDR3 is TGTGCCAGCAGCCTGAACCCAGCTTTCTTT. Protein sequence: CASSLNPAFF.

The V call is TRBV20-1, the J call TRBJ2-1, with 10 positions matching TRBD2. The junction had 6 bases not matched to a gene; V was cut back by 1 base and J by 0 bases. The length of the CDR3 is 17 residues. Germline V gene lookup returns CDR1 DFQATT and CDR2 SNEGSKA (reference sequence). The CDR3 nucleotides are TGCAGTGCTAGAGTATCCGGGACTAGCGTCTCCTACAATGAGCAGTTCTTC. The encoded protein is CSARVSGTSVSYNEQFF.

This clonotype was counted ten times or more. The chain has TRBV2 and TRBJ1-3; D gene ambiguous. The V end was cut by 4 bases, the J end by 3 bases, with 16 bases between. The CDR3 contains 16 residues. CDR1 and CDR2 from the germline V gene are SNHLY and FYNNEI. The chain's CDR3 is CASSASYSALGNTIYF. Here the CDR3 DNA reads TGTGCCAGCAGTGCTTCGTACAGTGCCCTTGGAAACACCATATATTTT.